This T cell receptor beta chain was observed in a study of control samples from healthy donors and cancer patients (dated by TCRdb to about 2020). Libraries were built with the immunoSEQ multiplex PCR assay. TCRdb's version of the immuneACCESS table is confined to in-frame rearrangements and falls short of the full clone set. An unresolved V gene accounts for under half of the shortfall where checked; the remainder is of unknown origin. This sample has roughly 68,000 clones in its table, and 83% of those were observed once. In total, the top ten clones hold around 16% of the sample. The cysteine opens and the phenylalanine closes a CDR3 of 13 amino acids. Only CDR3 DNA remains: 39 bases, in frame from the first base. Trimming takes 6 bases off V and 3 bases off J; junction bases not matched to a gene: 5. To note about this clone: No cognate antigen has been identified for it. The sample holds no much larger clone one base away, and base qualities are not on file.

The sequenced sample was blood. The clonotype was recovered from a man in his fifties or sixties in good health. The chain is assembled from TRBV12-3 or TRBV12-4 and TRBJ2-7, and 7 bases in between align with TRBD2. The bases are TGTGCCAGCAGCCTACTAGCGAACTACGAGCAGTACTTC. This yields the protein CASSLLANYEQYF.